The 31 T cell receptor beta chains listed next were all sequenced from one sample in a study of T cells in placental villitis. This was the immunoSEQ v4 assay. Method: immunoSEQ multiplex PCR; TCRdb's copy keeps in-frame clones and lacks some. Here the sample spans a few thousand clones, more than 75% being singletons. The sequenced sample consisted of placental tissue containing maternal and fetal cells. These receptors all come from a human patient with infectious villitis; the placental T cells may come from both mother and fetus.

The chain carries TRBV10-1 and TRBJ1-6; D may be TRBD1 (6 bases). The germline V gene encodes CDR1 WNHNN and CDR2 SYGVQD (reference sequence). V was trimmed by 6 bases and J by 0 bases, leaving 6 bases between them. The CDR3 extends over 14 amino acids. The CDR3: CASRDSSYNSPLHF. CDR3 in DNA: TGCGCCAGCAGGGACAGCTCCTATAATTCACCCCTCCACTTT.

The V gene is TRBV4-1, the J gene TRBJ1-6, with 9 bases fitting TRBD1. Germline assignment: CDR1 MGHRA and CDR2 YSYEKL. This CDR3 has 15 amino acids. Unmatched junction bases numbered 5, after V lost 1 base and J lost 10 bases. The DNA of the CDR3 is TGCGCCAGCAGCCAAGTCCCGGGACAGGGATCACCCCTCCACTTT. It is translated as CASSQVPGQGSPLHF.

J is TRBJ2-7 and V is TRBV7-2, with D possibly called TRBD1 or TRBD2 (5 bases each). With 5 bases removed from V and 2 bases from J, the gap between germline ends came to 13 bases. This CDR3 has 14 amino acids. CDR1 SGHTA and CDR2 FQGNSA come from the germline V gene. In DNA, the CDR3 is TGTGCCAGCAGCGCCCGGGACGGCCCCTACGAGCAGTACTTC. Translating it yields CASSARDGPYEQYF.

CDR3 in amino acids: CAWSGLDEQYF. The CDR3 DNA sequence: TGTGCCTGGAGTGGACTAGACGAGCAGTACTTC. This chain links TRBV30 with TRBJ2-7; a possible D gene is TRBD2 (6 bases). V lost 1 base and J lost 5, with 6 bases in between. This CDR3 has 11 amino acids. Germline CDR1 GTSNPN, CDR2 SVGIG (reference sequence).

J is TRBJ2-7 and V is TRBV6-5, with 7 bases matching TRBD1. CDR1 MNHEY and CDR2 SVGAGI come from the germline V gene. This CDR3 has 12 amino acids. The V gene end was trimmed by 3 bases and the J gene end by 6 bases; junction bases not matched to a gene: 2. The CDR3 region is CASSYSGGEQYF. CDR3 nucleotides: TGTGCCAGCAGTTATTCAGGGGGCGAGCAGTACTTC.

The J gene is TRBJ1-6, the V gene TRBV10-2; TRBD1 matches 7 bases. CDR1 and CDR2 from the germline V gene are WSHSY and SAAADI. This CDR3 comprises 15 residues. V lost 2 bases and J lost 7; bases outside the gene matches: 5. This CDR3 is CASSERGGRNSPLHF. The CDR3 DNA is TGCGCCAGCAGTGAGCGAGGGGGCCGGAATTCACCCCTCCACTTT.

The gene calls are TRBV11-2 and TRBJ2-5; D may be TRBD2 (7 bases). Germline CDR1 is SGHAT and CDR2 is FQNNGV. Trimming removed 1 base from V and 6 bases from J, with 12 bases in between. The CDR3 extends over 14 amino acids. This CDR3 is CASSLAGGQKTQYF. DNA for the CDR3: TGTGCCAGCAGCTTAGCGGGGGGCCAGAAGACCCAGTACTTC. Variable domain in full (rest from reference TRBV11-2 and TRBJ2-5): EAGVAQSPRYKIIEKRQSVAFWCNPISGHATLYWYQQILGQGPKLLIQFQNNGVVDDSQLPKDRFSAERLKGVDSTLKIQPAKLEDSAVYLCASSLAGGQKTQYFGPGTRLLVL.

This clone was counted once. The chain uses TRBV5-6 and TRBJ2-2; no firm D call. The CDR3 runs to 12 residues. CDR1 and CDR2 (germline): SGHDT, YYEEEE. V lost 0 bases to trimming and J lost 6 bases, with 3 bases between them. The CDR3 coding sequence is TGTGCCAGCAGCTTGGTGGCCGGGGAGCTGTTTTTT. It codes for CASSLVAGELFF.

As for this clone: Other DNA sequences within the sample encode an identical CDR3. This sequence joins TRBV3-1 (or the pseudogene TRBV3-2) and TRBJ2-3, with TRBD2 matching 10 bases. The CDR3 is 14 amino acids. Germline V CDR1 and CDR2: LGHDT, YNNKEL (reference sequence). V lost 4 bases to trimming and J lost 3 bases; unmatched junction nucleotides: 1. In DNA form, the CDR3 reads TGTGCCAGCAGCCCGGGACTAGCGACAGATACGCAGTATTTT. Translated, it gives CASSPGLATDTQYF.

This chain uses TRBV30 with TRBJ2-1; 7 bases fit TRBD2. V gave up 7 bases and J gave up 0 bases; unmatched junction bases: 12. The CDR3 covers 16 residues. Germline lookup yields CDR1 GTSNPN and CDR2 SVGIG (reference sequence). The CDR3 reads CAFSYGGLSSYNEQFF. CDR3 DNA sequence: TGTGCCTTCTCGTACGGGGGGTTGAGCTCCTACAATGAGCAGTTCTTC.

This chain uses TRBV6-5 with TRBJ1-5; weak D call: TRBD1 (5 bases). The germline V gene has CDR1 MNHEY and CDR2 SVGAGI. The CDR3 totals 15 residues. V dropped 4 bases and J dropped 0 bases, with 10 bases sitting between them. The CDR3 protein is CASSSGQYSNQPQHF. The CDR3 bases are TGTGCCAGCAGTTCAGGGCAGTATAGCAATCAGCCCCAGCATTTT.

The chain recombines TRBV18 with TRBJ1-1; tentatively, D is TRBD1 (5 bases). The V and J ends lost 3 bases and 7 bases respectively, with 12 bases between them. This CDR3 region has 13 residues. Germline values: CDR1 KGHSH, CDR2 LQKENI. CDR3 protein: CASSPIQDSEAFF. Written as DNA, the CDR3 is TGTGCCAGCTCACCCATCCAAGACAGTGAAGCTTTCTTT.

J is TRBJ2-5 and V is TRBV24-1; D is unclear. CDR1 is KGHDR and CDR2 is SFDVKD in the germline V gene. This CDR3 contains 13 residues. The V gene lost 1 base and the J gene lost 4 bases, with 6 bases spanning the gap. The CDR3: CATSDLVGETQYF. Here the CDR3 DNA reads TGTGCCACCAGTGATTTAGTGGGAGAGACCCAGTACTTC.

The gene calls are TRBV13 and TRBJ2-5; TRBD2 agrees at 9 bases. The CDR3 is made up of 16 amino acids. The germline CDR1 and CDR2 sequences are PRHDT and FYEKMQ (reference sequence). The J segment lost 5 bases and the V segment lost 5 bases, leaving 12 bases of the junction unmatched. For the CDR3, the DNA is TGTGCCAGCAGCACGTCGGGACTAGCTAGGGGGGAGACCCAGTACTTC. Translated: CASSTSGLARGETQYF. Drawing the rest from reference TRBV13 and TRBJ2-5, the complete variable domain is AAGVIQSPRHLIKEKRETATLKCYPIPRHDTVYWYQQGPGQDPQFLISFYEKMQSDKGSIPDRFSAQQFSDYHSELNMSSLELGDSALYFCASSTSGLARGETQYFGPGTRLLVL.

The chain employs TRBV6-6 and TRBJ1-3, with D perhaps TRBD1 (6 bases). CDR3 length: 16 amino acids. The V gene's germline CDR1 is MNHNY and CDR2 SVGAGI (reference sequence). Trimming took off 6 bases at V and 4 bases at J, with 19 bases between the two ends. CDR3 in DNA: TGTGCCAGCAGCCACATATGGGGGGCCGAAGGAAACACCATATATTTT. Translation: CASSHIWGAEGNTIYF.

The rearrangement links TRBV5-1 to TRBJ2-5; D remains ambiguous. This CDR3 is 15 amino acids long. Per germline, CDR1 SGHRS and CDR2 YFSETQ. V was shortened by 0 bases and J by 5 bases, with 14 bases between the two germline ends. Written as DNA, the CDR3 is TGCGCCAGCAGCTTGGGGACCGATGTCCTGGAGACCCAGTACTTC. This encodes CASSLGTDVLETQYF.

The chain recombines TRBV10-3 with TRBJ2-5; TRBD2 aligns across 15 bases. V was pared by 2 bases and J by 2 bases, with 0 bases of the junction left unmatched. The CDR3 has 16 residues. Germline V gene sequence: CDR1 ENHRY, CDR2 SYGVKD. In DNA form, the CDR3 reads TGTGCCATCAGTGAGGGACTAGCGGGGGGGCAAGAGACCCAGTACTTC. This encodes CAISEGLAGGQETQYF.

The chain is built from TRBV5-1 and TRBJ1-1; 9 positions agree with TRBD1. V trimming: 0 bases; J trimming: 3 bases; junction bases outside the gene matches: 6. Germline values: CDR1 SGHRS, CDR2 YFSETQ. This CDR3 comprises 16 residues. This CDR3 reads CASSLARDRVDTEAFF. The CDR3 DNA reads as TGCGCCAGCAGCTTGGCCAGGGACAGGGTGGACACTGAAGCTTTCTTT.

The chain couples TRBV7-2 to TRBJ2-3; D is ambiguous. This CDR3 spans 14 amino acids. Germline CDR1 SGHTA, CDR2 FQGNSA. V was trimmed by 3 bases and J by 2 bases, leaving 9 bases between them. The CDR3 nucleotides are TGTGCCAGCAGCTTGGGAAGACACACAGATACGCAGTATTTT. Translated: CASSLGRHTDTQYF.

This chain links TRBV7-9 with TRBJ2-1, with D hard to call. This CDR3 spans 14 amino acids. Germline lookup yields CDR1 SEHNR and CDR2 FQNEAQ (reference sequence). Trimming took 1 base from V and 6 from J, leaving 10 bases between them. The CDR3 protein is CASSLGSMGNEQFF. DNA for the CDR3: TGTGCCAGCAGCTTAGGAAGCATGGGCAATGAGCAGTTCTTC.

The CDR3 DNA is TGTGCCAGTAGGATTACCGACAGTCCTGGCACTGAAGCTTTCTTT. Amino acid sequence: CASRITDSPGTEAFF. The V gene is TRBV19, the J gene TRBJ1-1, with D possibly matching TRBD1 (5 bases). The V end was cut by 6 bases, the J end by 4 bases, with 18 bases between. This CDR3 spans 15 amino acids. The germline V gene has CDR1 LNHDA and CDR2 SQIVND (reference sequence).

This chain connects TRBV11-3 to TRBJ2-7; TRBD2 agrees at 10 bases. Trimming at V came to 4 bases and at J to 1 base, leaving 7 bases not matched to a gene. Germline values: CDR1 SGHNT, CDR2 YENEEA. CDR3 length: 16 amino acids. The CDR3 DNA reads TGTGCCAGCAGCTCCTTAGCGGGGGGCCTTTCCTACGAGCAGTACTTC. Translation gives CASSSLAGGLSYEQYF.

This clone was detected only once. This chain links TRBV6-4 with TRBJ2-3; TRBD1 is a possible D gene (5 bases). This CDR3 comprises 14 residues. Germline CDR1 and CDR2: MRHNA and SNTAGT. Deletions cut 5 bases from V and 0 bases from J, with 9 bases between. The CDR3 region is CASSQDTSTDTQYF. The CDR3 DNA is TGTGCCAGCAGTCAGGACACGAGCACAGATACGCAGTATTTT.

Of note for this clone: This is likely an artifact of a read error, given a far larger clone one base away. Other DNA sequences in this specimen translate into the identical CDR3. The genes are TRBV6-5 and TRBJ2-3, with 10 bases identical to TRBD1. This CDR3 is 12 amino acids long. Trimming removed 8 bases from V and 6 bases from J; junction bases left unmatched: 2. In germline, CDR1 is MNHEY, CDR2 SVGAGI. This CDR3 is CASGTGADTQYF. CDR3 bases: TGTGCCAGCGGGACAGGGGCTGATACGCAGTATTTT.

The genes are TRBV3-1 (or the pseudogene TRBV3-2) and TRBJ2-3; D not resolved. The germline V and J ends were trimmed by 0 bases and 4 bases, with 8 bases remaining between them. This CDR3 region has 14 residues. CDR1 is LGHDT, CDR2 YNNKEL, per germline (reference sequence). The CDR3 here is CASSQDSRSDTQYF. The CDR3 nucleotides are TGTGCCAGCAGCCAAGATTCAAGGTCAGATACGCAGTATTTT.

This sequence joins TRBV11-1 and TRBJ2-7, with D hard to call. Germline CDR1 SGHAT, CDR2 FQDESV (reference sequence). This CDR3 spans 15 amino acids. Trimming took off 2 bases at V and 2 bases at J, with 13 bases between the two ends. The CDR3 reads CASSLRSQATYEQYF. DNA for the CDR3: TGTGCCAGCAGCTTACGGAGTCAGGCCACCTACGAGCAGTACTTC.

The chain joins TRBV30 to TRBJ2-3; the D gene is possibly TRBD1 (6 bases). Germline CDR1 is GTSNPN and CDR2 is SVGIG (reference sequence). Between the trimmed V and J ends, which lost 2 bases and 1 base, there was a span of 7 bases. There are 13 residues in the CDR3. CDR3 coding DNA: TGTGCCTGGAGTCCAGGGGGCACAGATACGCAGTATTTT. Its translation is CAWSPGGTDTQYF.

The chain carries TRBV14 and TRBJ2-7; 10 bases agree with TRBD1. V gave up 7 bases and J gave up 1 base; unmatched junction bases: 10. The CDR3 runs to 16 residues. Germline V gene lookup returns CDR1 SGHDN and CDR2 FVKESK. The CDR3 DNA reads TGTGCCAGCAAACACTTGGGACAGGGGCGATCCTACGAGCAGTACTTC. Its translation is CASKHLGQGRSYEQYF.

This clone was recorded once. The chain joins TRBV13 to TRBJ2-5, with D possibly TRBD2 on 5 matching bases. Germline CDR1 reads PRHDT; CDR2 reads FYEKMQ (reference sequence). The CDR3 is made up of 14 amino acids. V shed 2 bases and J shed 1 base, with 8 bases lying between them. In DNA form, the CDR3 reads TGTGCCAGCAGCTTAAGGACTCTCCAAGAGACCCAGTACTTC. It codes for CASSLRTLQETQYF.

This clone ranks as large (0.1 to 1%). In DNA, the CDR3 is TGTGCCAGCAGCCACACGGGGGTCCCTTCCTACGAGCAGTACTTC. The encoded protein is CASSHTGVPSYEQYF. The gene calls are TRBV4-2 and TRBJ2-7; a possible D gene is TRBD2 (6 bases). Germline assignment: CDR1 LGHNA and CDR2 YNFKEQ. The CDR3 sequence is 15 residues long. Trimming removed 3 bases from V and 1 base from J, with 13 bases in between.

The chain couples TRBV13 to TRBJ2-1; D might be TRBD2 (6 bases). The V end lost 5 bases, the J end lost 3 bases, and 20 bases lay between the germline ends. There are 17 residues in the CDR3. Germline loops: CDR1 PRHDT, CDR2 FYEKMQ (reference sequence). In DNA, the CDR3 is TGTGCCAGCAGCCTCATGGGACTCTCCGGGGGCTACAATGAGCAGTTCTTC. Translating it yields CASSLMGLSGGYNEQFF.